The 21 T cell receptor beta chains below come from one sample, sequenced in a study of blood T cell repertoires in COVID-19. Repertoires were generated with immunoSEQ multiplex PCR, while TCRdb's copy carries only in-frame clones and drops some. The table lists 40,000 to 55,000 clones, 70% to 90% of them singletons, with over 7.5% in the top ten. Sequenced sample: peripheral blood. Receptor source: a man over 45 with active COVID-19.

This rearrangement joins TRBV27 to TRBJ1-2; tentatively, D is TRBD1 (6 bases). The V and J ends lost 3 bases and 8 bases respectively, with 13 bases between them. Germline-derived CDR1 and CDR2 are MNHEY and SMNVEV (reference sequence). This CDR3 contains 13 residues. The CDR3 loop is CASSFTGFEGYTF. The CDR3 coding sequence is TGTGCCAGCAGTTTCACAGGGTTTGAAGGCTACACCTTC.

The chain links TRBV10-3 to TRBJ2-7; TRBD2 is a possible D gene (7 bases). The V gene's germline CDR1 is ENHRY and CDR2 SYGVKD. This CDR3 has 11 residues. The V end was cut by 10 bases, the J end by 5 bases, with 12 bases between. For the CDR3, the DNA is TGTGCCACCGGGGAGGGGGACGAGCAGTACTTC. This translates into CATGEGDEQYF.

This rearrangement joins TRBV9 to TRBJ1-6; D remains unclear. Trimming left V 0 bases short and J 13 bases short, with 17 bases between. CDR3 size: 15 residues. The germline gives CDR1 SGDLS, CDR2 YYNGEE. The CDR3 reads CASSVEGGLVSPLHF. Written as DNA, the CDR3 is TGTGCCAGCAGCGTAGAAGGAGGGTTAGTTAGTCCCCTCCACTTT.

V usage is TRBV6-1 and J usage is TRBJ2-7; a possible D gene is TRBD2 (5 bases). V was shortened by 1 base and J by 2 bases, with 12 bases between the two germline ends. Germline V gives CDR1 MNHNS, CDR2 SASEGT. The CDR3 consists of 15 residues. DNA for the CDR3: TGTGCCAGCAGTGAAGAGGTCCGACTAACCTACGAGCAGTACTTC. Amino acid sequence: CASSEEVRLTYEQYF.

The chain joins TRBV11-2 to TRBJ2-3, with 8 nucleotides matching TRBD2. V was clipped by 5 bases and J by 3 bases; unmatched bases: 10. Germline values: CDR1 SGHAT, CDR2 FQNNGV. There are 16 residues in the CDR3. CDR3 loop: CASSPRGGLGTDTQYF. DNA for the CDR3: TGTGCCAGCAGCCCACGGGGGGGTTTAGGGACAGATACGCAGTATTTT.

The gene calls are TRBV7-3 and TRBJ2-3; 8 positions agree with TRBD2. Germline V gene sequence: CDR1 SGHTA, CDR2 FQGTGA. This CDR3 region has 15 residues. Trimming took 2 bases from V and 5 from J; bases not matched to a gene: 6. CDR3 residues: CASSLQAGDLDTQYF. CDR3 DNA sequence: TGTGCCAGCAGCTTACAAGCGGGGGACTTAGATACGCAGTATTTT.

CDR3 sequence reads: CASSRPGGEAYNEQFF. The DNA for the CDR3 is TGTGCCAGCAGCCGCCCGGGGGGGGAAGCCTACAATGAGCAGTTCTTC. The chain is built from TRBV7-9 and TRBJ2-1, with 8 bases that match TRBD2. There are 16 residues in the CDR3. Germline values: CDR1 SEHNR, CDR2 FQNEAQ (reference sequence). The J segment lost 2 bases and the V segment lost 5 bases, leaving 8 bases of the junction unmatched. Supplemented by reference TRBV7-9 and TRBJ2-1, the full variable domain reads DTGVSQNPRHKITKRGQNVTFRCDPISEHNRLYWYRQTLGQGPEFLTYFQNEAQLEKSRLLSDRFSAERPKGSFSTLEIQRTEQGDSAMYLCASSRPGGEAYNEQFFGPGTRLTVL.

CDR3 coding DNA: TGTGCCAGCAGCTTCCAGCGGGGGCTCTACAATGAGCAGTTCTTC. This encodes CASSFQRGLYNEQFF. This chain joins TRBV11-2 and TRBJ2-1; the match to TRBD2 covers 8 bases. There are 15 residues in the CDR3. The V and J ends lost 3 bases and 3 bases, in that order; junction bases with no gene match: 4. Germline CDR1 and CDR2: SGHAT and FQNNGV.

The chain links TRBV3-1 (or the pseudogene TRBV3-2) to TRBJ2-3; 11 nucleotides line up with TRBD2. The V gene end was trimmed by 5 bases and the J gene end by 5 bases; junction bases not matched to a gene: 9. Germline V lookup: CDR1 LGHDT, CDR2 YNNKEL (reference sequence). The CDR3 totals 16 residues. CDR3 sequence: CASSSPLAGEEDTQYF. CDR3 bases: TGTGCCAGCAGCTCTCCACTAGCGGGAGAGGAAGATACGCAGTATTTT.

CDR3 amino acids: CASSLLRGQYSNQPQHF. CDR3 coding DNA: TGTGCCAGCAGTTTGCTTAGGGGTCAATATAGCAATCAGCCCCAGCATTTT. This chain joins TRBV28 and TRBJ1-5; maybe TRBD1 (5 bases). Germline-derived CDR1 and CDR2 are MDHEN and SYDVKM. Trimming removed 3 bases at V and 0 bases at J, with 15 bases between. This CDR3 is 17 amino acids long.

The genes are TRBV19 and TRBJ2-7, with D possibly TRBD2 on 5 matching bases. The V end was cut by 4 bases, the J end by 5 bases, with 12 bases between. This CDR3 contains 13 residues. Looked up from germline, CDR1 is LNHDA and CDR2 is SQIVND (reference sequence). CDR3 sequence (DNA): TGTGCCAGTAGTAAGACGGGGTCTAACGAGCAGTACTTC. Translation gives CASSKTGSNEQYF.

The genes are TRBV7-3 and TRBJ2-7, with D possibly matching TRBD2 (6 bases). The V and J ends lost 5 bases and 0 bases respectively, with 11 bases between them. CDR1 and CDR2 from the germline V gene are SGHTA and FQGTGA. The CDR3 has 14 amino acids. Written as DNA, the CDR3 is TGTGCCAGCAGCCCCCGGGGGAACTCCTACGAGCAGTACTTC. This codes for CASSPRGNSYEQYF.

This clone was seen a single time. The J gene is TRBJ2-3, the V gene TRBV28; 8 nucleotides line up with TRBD2. CDR1 is MDHEN, CDR2 SYDVKM, per germline. With 4 bases clipped from V and 2 bases from J, the junction kept 8 bases outside the gene matches. This CDR3 contains 16 residues. The CDR3 region is CASSSPLAGPTDTQYF. CDR3 in DNA: TGTGCCAGCAGTTCTCCTTTAGCGGGGCCCACAGATACGCAGTATTTT.

The chain employs TRBV12-3 or TRBV12-4 and TRBJ2-1; no firm D call. The CDR3 extends over 13 amino acids. Between the trimmed V and J ends, which lost 3 bases and 5 bases, there was a span of 8 bases. The CDR3 coding sequence is TGTGCCAGCAGTTTTTCCAGTAACAATGAGCAGTTCTTC. Amino acids: CASSFSSNNEQFF.

The chain is built from TRBV6-5 and TRBJ2-2, with a possible D match to TRBD1 (5 bases). CDR3 length: 15 amino acids. V dropped 0 bases and J dropped 5 bases, with 10 bases sitting between them. Per germline, CDR1 MNHEY and CDR2 SVGAGI. In nucleotides, the CDR3 is TGTGCCAGCAGTTACTCGCGTCAGGGAACCGGGGAGCTGTTTTTT. It yields the protein CASSYSRQGTGELFF.

This clone appeared once. The chain uses TRBV28 and TRBJ1-4; tentative D call: TRBD1 (6 bases). The CDR3 is 15 residues long. V gave up 2 bases and J gave up 8 bases, with 15 bases separating them. Germline lookup yields CDR1 MDHEN and CDR2 SYDVKM. The chain's CDR3 is CASSLRGGLGEKLFF. CDR3 nucleotides: TGTGCCAGCAGTTTACGGGGGGGCCTGGGGGAAAAACTGTTTTTT.

V usage is TRBV5-1 and J usage is TRBJ2-5; D uncertain. Between the trimmed V and J ends, which lost 0 bases and 2 bases, there was a span of 17 bases. The germline V gene encodes CDR1 SGHRS and CDR2 YFSETQ. This CDR3 spans 17 amino acids. DNA for the CDR3: TGCGCCAGCAGCTTGGGGCTGATGACGGTGAGGCAAGAGACCCAGTACTTC. Translation gives CASSLGLMTVRQETQYF.

The V gene is TRBV7-6, the J gene TRBJ2-2; TRBD1 matches 8 bases. CDR3 length: 16 amino acids. The germline CDR1 and CDR2 sequences are SGHVS and FNYEAQ. Trimming at V came to 3 bases and at J to 3 bases, leaving 6 bases not matched to a gene. Written as DNA, the CDR3 is TGTGCCAGCAGCTTCCAGGCAGGGGGCTACACCGGGGAGCTGTTTTTT. Protein product: CASSFQAGGYTGELFF. The whole variable domain, filled in from reference TRBV7-6 and TRBJ2-2, reads GAGVSQSPRYKVTKRGQDVALRCDPISGHVSLYWYRQALGQGPEFLTYFNYEAQQDKSGLPNDRFSAERPEGSISTLTIQRTEQRDSAMYRCASSFQAGGYTGELFFGEGSRLTVL.

The chain joins TRBV6-5 to TRBJ2-1; the D is unclear. Germline CDR1 reads MNHEY; CDR2 reads SVGAGI. V was shortened by 10 bases and J by 6 bases, with 16 bases between the two germline ends. The CDR3 sequence is 13 residues long. The chain's CDR3 is CATMGRPGNEQFF. The CDR3 DNA reads TGTGCCACCATGGGCAGGCCAGGCAATGAGCAGTTCTTC.

J is TRBJ1-2 and V is TRBV7-2; D perhaps matches TRBD1 (5 bases). This CDR3 region has 13 residues. Germline V gives CDR1 SGHTA, CDR2 FQGNSA. The V and J ends lost 5 bases and 4 bases respectively, with 11 bases between them. The CDR3 loop is CASSPTGGYGYTF. CDR3 bases: TGTGCCAGCAGCCCTACCGGGGGCTATGGCTACACCTTC.

The V gene is TRBV24-1, the J gene TRBJ2-2, with TRBD2 identical over 11 bases. With 0 bases clipped from V and 3 bases from J, the junction kept 8 bases outside the gene matches. CDR1 is KGHDR and CDR2 is SFDVKD in the germline V gene. This CDR3 has 19 residues. CDR3 amino acids: CATSDLELAGGIDTGELFF. In nucleotides, the CDR3 is TGTGCCACCAGTGATTTGGAGCTAGCGGGAGGTATAGACACCGGGGAGCTGTTTTTT.